This T cell receptor (beta chain) was observed in a study of response to subunit inactivated influenza vaccine. This clonotype was counted at least ten times. Its antigen is not identified. Study observations and caveats: That few new T cells are recruited by each seasonal influenza vaccination was the authors' suggestion.

TCRdb used MiXCR to reprocess the RT-PCR reads, holding one entry per CDR3 protein. The sample has a few hundred thousand distinct CDR3 sequences, about a fifth seen once. Trimming cost V 4 bases and J 4 bases, with 13 bases left between them. CDR3 length equals 14 residues. In germline, CDR1 is MDHEN, CDR2 SYDVKM. The origin of this receptor is a man aged 50 to 75 who received an inactivated influenza vaccine. Sequences were derived from PBMCs from blood, sampled about 19 months after vaccination. This chain links TRBV28 with TRBJ1-1; the D gene is possibly TRBD1 (5 bases). The CDR3 region has the DNA TGTGCCAGCAGTTCAGGCTCGGGGGTCACTGAAGCTTTCTTT. This sequence encodes CASSSGSGVTEAFF.